The 29 T cell receptor beta chains below were found in one sample sequenced in a study of shared clonotypes between healthy human individuals. Generated by immunoSEQ multiplex PCR, the TCRdb table keeps only in-frame clones and is missing some. The sample holds some 450,000 clones; roughly three quarters are singletons and the top ten take 9.5% to 15%. The sequenced sample was PBMCs. The receptors stem from a woman between 35 and 50 years old in good health. Some clones in this sample may be carry-over from other donors' samples.

Notes on this clone: A much more abundant neighbour one base away suggests this may be a read error. Different DNA sequences within this sample yield the same CDR3. This sequence joins TRBV27 and TRBJ1-4, with unresolved D. Germline V gene sequence: CDR1 MNHEY, CDR2 SMNVEV (reference sequence). The CDR3 sequence is 15 residues long. The CDR3 DNA is TGTGCTAGCAGTTTCCTCCGGGAGCCTAATGAAAAACTGTTTTTT. This translates into CASSFLREPNEKLFF.

This clone was observed a handful of times. This chain uses TRBV28 with TRBJ2-7; D perhaps matches TRBD2 (5 bases). The CDR3 covers 15 residues. Trimming took off 3 bases at V and 4 bases at J, with 16 bases between the two ends. The germline CDR1 and CDR2 sequences are MDHEN and SYDVKM. The CDR3 sequence is CASSFQRPPKYEQYF. In DNA, the CDR3 is TGTGCCAGCAGTTTCCAGCGGCCCCCTAAATACGAGCAGTACTTC.

This chain connects TRBV27 to TRBJ1-5; D perhaps matches TRBD1 (5 bases). The length of the CDR3 is 17 residues. CDR1 is MNHEY and CDR2 is SMNVEV in the germline V gene (reference sequence). V was pared by 1 base and J by 0 bases, with 13 bases between. The CDR3 region is CASSLFREDYSNQPQHF. The CDR3 nucleotides read TGTGCCAGCAGTTTATTCAGGGAAGACTATAGCAATCAGCCCCAGCATTTT.

This chain joins TRBV4-1 and TRBJ2-7; D is possibly TRBD1 or TRBD2 (6 bases each). This CDR3 region has 19 residues. V was shortened by 0 bases and J by 5 bases, with 26 bases between the two germline ends. Germline V gene data show CDR1 as MGHRA and CDR2 as YSYEKL. CDR3 sequence (DNA): TGCGCCAGCAGCCAAGATCGGGGACCGCGGAGGGGGATTTTGAACGAGCAGTACTTC. Protein sequence: CASSQDRGPRRGILNEQYF.

This clone was seen a single time. The J gene is TRBJ1-2, the V gene TRBV2; 10 positions agree with TRBD1. The V gene's germline CDR1 is SNHLY and CDR2 FYNNEI. The CDR3 consists of 15 residues. V was clipped by 4 bases and J by 4 bases; unmatched bases: 6. CDR3 DNA: TGTGCCAGCAGTGGGGACAGGGGAGGACTCTATGGCTACACCTTC. Residues: CASSGDRGGLYGYTF.

The chain carries TRBV27 and TRBJ2-7, with D tentatively TRBD1 (6 bases). V lost 6 bases and J 6 bases, leaving 18 bases between the germline ends. CDR1 is MNHEY and CDR2 is SMNVEV in the germline V gene (reference sequence). The CDR3 totals 14 residues. CDR3 residues: CASRRQAYPGEQYF. As DNA, the CDR3 is TGTGCCAGCAGAAGACAGGCGTACCCCGGCGAGCAGTACTTC.

The rearrangement uses TRBV4-2 and TRBJ2-3, with 8 positions matching TRBD2. V lost 1 base to trimming and J lost 4 bases; unmatched junction nucleotides: 7. The CDR3 has 16 residues. CDR1 is LGHNA, CDR2 YNFKEQ, per germline. The CDR3 protein is CASSQVWQREPDTQYF. The CDR3 DNA is TGTGCCAGCAGCCAAGTGTGGCAGCGGGAGCCAGATACGCAGTATTTT.

This clone was counted at least ten times. V is TRBV7-6 and J is TRBJ1-3; D not resolved. CDR1 is SGHVS and CDR2 is FNYEAQ in the germline V gene. The CDR3 has 13 amino acids. V gave up 1 base and J gave up 2 bases, with 3 bases separating them. CDR3 loop: CASSLGAGNTIYF. Written as DNA, the CDR3 is TGTGCCAGCAGCTTAGGTGCTGGAAACACCATATATTTT.

The chain links TRBV25-1 to TRBJ1-1; D ambiguous. The CDR3 has 13 amino acids. CDR1 is MGHDK, CDR2 SYGVNS, per germline. V lost 5 bases to trimming and J lost 6 bases, with 13 bases between them. The CDR3 DNA sequence: TGTGCCAGCAGTAGGACGGGGAGCGCTGAAGCTTTCTTT. Protein product: CASSRTGSAEAFF.

The chain combines TRBV18 with TRBJ1-3; 7 bases agree with TRBD1. Per the germline V gene, CDR1 is KGHSH and CDR2 is LQKENI. The CDR3 length is 17 residues. J lost 0 bases, V lost 0 bases, and 5 bases had no gene match. In nucleotides, the CDR3 is TGTGCCAGCTCACCACCGACAGGGCTCATCTCTGGAAACACCATATATTTT. Translating it yields CASSPPTGLISGNTIYF. Full variable domain (outside the CDR3, taken from reference TRBV18 and TRBJ1-3): NAGVMQNPRHLVRRRGQEARLRCSPMKGHSHVYWYRQLPEEGLKFMVYLQKENIIDESGMPKERFSAEFPKEGPSILRIQQVVRGDSAAYFCASSPPTGLISGNTIYFGEGSWLTVV.

In this sample, this clone turned up a few times. This rearrangement joins TRBV6-4 to TRBJ1-1; 10 bases are shared with TRBD1. V lost 4 bases to trimming and J lost 4 bases; unmatched junction nucleotides: 3. CDR3 length equals 14 residues. Germline V gene sequence: CDR1 MRHNA, CDR2 SNTAGT. CDR3 residues: CASSVGQGSTEAFF. The CDR3 coding sequence is TGTGCCAGCAGTGTGGGACAGGGGAGCACTGAAGCTTTCTTT.

The rearrangement links TRBV9 to TRBJ2-3; a possible D gene is TRBD2 (5 bases). The germline CDR1 and CDR2 sequences are SGDLS and YYNGEE. CDR3 length equals 16 residues. V was pared by 0 bases and J by 0 bases, with 11 bases between. The CDR3 protein is CASSVVAGLSTDTQYF. The CDR3 nucleotides read TGTGCCAGCAGCGTAGTGGCGGGTCTTAGCACAGATACGCAGTATTTT. Variable domain in full (rest from reference TRBV9 and TRBJ2-3): DSGVTQTPKHLITATGQRVTLRCSPRSGDLSVYWYQQSLDQGLQFLIQYYNGEERAKGNILERFSAQQFPDLHSELNLSSLELGDSALYFCASSVVAGLSTDTQYFGPGTRLTVL.

The V gene is TRBV27, the J gene TRBJ2-5; D is ambiguous. The V and J ends lost 5 bases and 5 bases respectively, with 15 bases between them. Germline values: CDR1 MNHEY, CDR2 SMNVEV (reference sequence). The CDR3 is made up of 14 amino acids. CDR3 sequence: CASSRSGPRETQYF. DNA for the CDR3: TGTGCCAGCAGTAGGTCAGGACCCAGGGAGACCCAGTACTTC.

The J gene is TRBJ2-7, the V gene TRBV28; TRBD1 or TRBD2 may be the D gene (6 bases each). The CDR3 is made up of 15 amino acids. V lost 6 bases, J lost 2 bases, and 17 bases lay in between. Germline V CDR1 and CDR2: MDHEN, SYDVKM. CDR3 region: CASRGGGGTPYEQYF. CDR3 coding DNA: TGTGCCAGCAGAGGGGGTGGCGGGACACCCTACGAGCAGTACTTC.

In this sample, this clone turned up once. CDR3 loop: CASSPDNSNQPQHF. CDR3 DNA sequence: TGTGCCAGCTCACCAGACAATAGCAATCAGCCCCAGCATTTT. This chain joins TRBV18 and TRBJ1-5, with unresolved D. Germline loops: CDR1 KGHSH, CDR2 LQKENI. Trimming removed 2 bases at V and 0 bases at J, with 5 bases between. This CDR3 has 14 amino acids.

This clone has only one observation. The V gene is TRBV28, the J gene TRBJ2-3; the match to TRBD2 covers 10 bases. Per the germline V gene, CDR1 is MDHEN and CDR2 is SYDVKM. V gave up 3 bases and J gave up 1 base; unmatched junction bases: 16. There are 20 residues in the CDR3. In nucleotides, the CDR3 is TGTGCCAGCAGTTTTCAGCTAGCGGGAGTTTGGGGGCGAGGCACAGATACGCAGTATTTT. Its protein is CASSFQLAGVWGRGTDTQYF.

V and J are TRBV9 and TRBJ2-7; 11 bases are a match to TRBD2. The CDR3 spans 16 residues. Germline trimming cut 0 bases from V and 2 bases from J; bases unmatched to any gene: 4. CDR1 SGDLS and CDR2 YYNGEE come from the germline V gene. CDR3 amino acids: CASSVGPLAGAYEQYF. The CDR3 DNA sequence: TGTGCCAGCAGCGTAGGCCCACTAGCGGGAGCCTACGAGCAGTACTTC.

Remarks on this clone: A far larger clone is just one base off, so this is likely a read error. The same CDR3 is also encoded by other DNA sequences in this sample. This chain links TRBV30 with TRBJ2-6; D ambiguous. The germline V gene has CDR1 GTSNPN and CDR2 SVGIG (reference sequence). The CDR3 spans 13 residues. CDR3 DNA sequence: TGCGCCTGGAGTGTGGGTGGGGCCAACGTCCTGACTTTC. Translating it yields CAWSVGGANVLTF. The full variable domain, its missing parts supplied by reference TRBV30 and TRBJ2-6, is SQTIHQWPATLVQPVGSPLSLECTVEGTSNPNLYWYRQAAGRGLQLLFYSVGIGQISSEVPQNLSASRPQDRQFILSSKKLLLSDSGFYLCAWSVGGANVLTFGAGSRLTVL.

A remark on this clone: This may be a read error: a much more frequent sequence differs by one nucleotide. The chain recombines TRBV6-5 with TRBJ1-5; 7 bases are a match to TRBD1. The CDR3 runs to 14 residues. The germline V gene encodes CDR1 MNHEY and CDR2 SVGAGI. Trimming at V came to 6 bases and at J to 1 base, leaving 3 bases not matched to a gene. The CDR3 spells CASSSGQSNQPQHF. The CDR3 DNA reads TGTGCCAGCAGCTCGGGACAGAGCAATCAGCCCCAGCATTTT.

The chain couples TRBV28 to TRBJ1-5; the D is unclear. CDR1 is MDHEN, CDR2 SYDVKM, per germline. This CDR3 region has 15 residues. Trimming pared 5 bases from V and 6 bases from J, leaving 17 bases between. DNA for the CDR3: TGTGCCAGCAGTCCCTCGCGAAGGGTGAGTCAGCCCCAGCATTTT. This sequence encodes CASSPSRRVSQPQHF.

V is TRBV28 and J is TRBJ1-3; the D gene is possibly TRBD1 (5 bases). The CDR3 spans 15 residues. The germline V gene encodes CDR1 MDHEN and CDR2 SYDVKM. V was cut by 2 bases and J by 0 bases, with 8 bases left in between. The CDR3 region has the DNA TGTGCCAGCAGTTTACCAGGGTACTCTGGAAACACCATATATTTT. Protein: CASSLPGYSGNTIYF.

The V call is TRBV7-2, the J call TRBJ2-1; tentative D call: TRBD2 (6 bases). Germline V CDR1 and CDR2: SGHTA, FQGNSA. The CDR3 contains 15 residues. The V and J ends lost 1 base and 0 bases respectively, with 7 bases between them. DNA for the CDR3: TGTGCCAGCAGCTTAGGCGGGGACTCCTACAATGAGCAGTTCTTC. Translation gives CASSLGGDSYNEQFF. The whole variable domain, remainder taken from reference TRBV7-2 and TRBJ2-1, is GAGVSQSPSNKVTEKGKDVELRCDPISGHTALYWYRQSLGQGLEFLIYFQGNSAPDKSGLPSDRFSAERTGGSVSTLTIQRTQQEDSAVYLCASSLGGDSYNEQFFGPGTRLTVL.

CDR3 in amino acids: CASSTTGGDGGGYTF. The CDR3 DNA follows: TGTGCCAGCAGTACGACAGGGGGCGATGGCGGTGGCTACACCTTC. This sequence joins TRBV27 and TRBJ1-2, with 10 nucleotides matching TRBD1. V was clipped by 5 bases and J by 7 bases; unmatched bases: 10. The CDR3 spans 15 residues. CDR1 is MNHEY, CDR2 SMNVEV, per germline (reference sequence).

The V and J genes are TRBV7-2 and TRBJ1-2, with D possibly matching TRBD1 (5 bases). The V end lost 5 bases, the J end lost 4 bases, and 17 bases lay between the germline ends. The CDR3 covers 15 residues. Germline lookup yields CDR1 SGHTA and CDR2 FQGNSA. The CDR3 protein is CASSPVTGTVYGYTF. The CDR3 DNA sequence: TGTGCCAGCAGCCCCGTCACCGGGACGGTCTATGGCTACACCTTC.

The J gene is TRBJ2-7, the V gene TRBV9; 7 nucleotides agree with TRBD2. The germline CDR1 and CDR2 sequences are SGDLS and YYNGEE. The CDR3 totals 15 residues. Germline trimming cut 0 bases from V and 2 bases from J; bases unmatched to any gene: 5. In nucleotides, the CDR3 is TGTGCCAGCAGCGTAGCTAGCGGATTAACCTACGAGCAGTACTTC. It translates to CASSVASGLTYEQYF.

The chain carries TRBV7-9 and TRBJ1-2; D gene uncertain. The CDR3 has 15 amino acids. V shed 5 bases and J shed 3 bases, with 16 bases lying between them. Germline CDR1 and CDR2: SEHNR and FQNEAQ (reference sequence). CDR3 sequence: CASSPVGGRDYGYTF. DNA for the CDR3: TGTGCCAGCAGCCCCGTCGGTGGGAGGGACTATGGCTACACCTTC.

The chain carries TRBV5-1 and TRBJ2-5; 8 positions agree with TRBD2. The end of the DNA aligns better with TRBJ2-7, so the J call may be wrong. CDR1 is SGHRS and CDR2 is YFSETQ in the germline V gene. CDR3 length equals 14 residues. The chain's CDR3 is CASSLAGGSYEQYF. CDR3 in DNA: TGCGCCAGCAGCTTGGCGGGAGGGTCCTACGAGCAGTACTTC.

The V and J genes are TRBV2 and TRBJ1-2, with TRBD1 matching 9 bases. This CDR3 spans 14 amino acids. Trimming cost V 8 bases and J 3 bases; bases outside gene matches: 7. Germline V gene data show CDR1 as SNHLY and CDR2 as FYNNEI. CDR3 bases: TGTGCCAGCTCTCAACAGGGGGCCTACTATGGCTACACCTTC. It encodes CASSQQGAYYGYTF. Full variable domain (rest looked up from reference TRBV2 and TRBJ1-2): EPEVTQTPSHQVTQMGQEVILRCVPISNHLYFYWYRQILGQKVEFLVSFYNNEISEKSEIFDDQFSVERPDGSNFTLKIRSTKLEDSAMYFCASSQQGAYYGYTFGSGTRLTVV.

V usage is TRBV27 and J usage is TRBJ2-2; 9 positions agree with TRBD2. This CDR3 region has 16 residues. The germline V gene encodes CDR1 MNHEY and CDR2 SMNVEV (reference sequence). Trimming cost V 1 base and J 7 bases; bases outside gene matches: 7. Written as DNA, the CDR3 is TGTGCCAGCAGTTTATTTGCTAGCGGGATCGGCGGGGAGCTGTTTTTT. This gives the protein CASSLFASGIGGELFF.